Below, one TCR beta chain is given with its context. As yet, its antigen is unknown. The data originate from a study of cytomegalovirus exposure and HLA in healthy donors. Germline-derived CDR1 and CDR2 are MNHEY and SMNVEV (reference sequence). The CDR3 has 15 amino acids. The V gene lost 3 bases and the J gene lost 3 bases, with 14 bases spanning the gap. The donors were healthy bone marrow donors. Study-level findings and limits: There were under 200 TCR beta chains listed as cytomegalovirus-associated.

The study ran its PCR with 60 Vbeta and 13 Jbeta primers. Some clones are missing from TCRdb's copy, which holds only in-frame ones; the method was immunoSEQ multiplex PCR. The sample holds about 200,000 clones, roughly 79% seen once. Sequencing input: PBMCs. The chain couples TRBV27 to TRBJ2-5; D unclear. The receptor comes from a young man in good health and CMV-seronegative. The CDR3 protein is CASSFLPPMEETQYF. As DNA, the CDR3 is TGTGCCAGCAGTTTTCTCCCCCCTATGGAAGAGACCCAGTACTTC.